These T cell receptor beta chains were read from a single sample in a study of blood T cell repertoires in COVID-19. Clones were sequenced by immunoSEQ multiplex PCR, and TCRdb holds only the in-frame ones, with some missing. The table includes about 140,000 clones, 80% to 90% detected once. Sequencing was performed on peripheral blood. The receptor set was obtained from a woman aged 60-75 years with active COVID-19. CDR3s include the opening cysteine and the closing phenylalanine or tryptophan. The D gene is left open where the match is weak. The size of a clone is reported for some rows only, either as once, few or many, or as a class for expanded clones.

D gene	clone size	V gene	J gene	CDR3 protein	CDR3 DNA
TRBD2	NA	TRBV30	TRBJ2-2	CAWTPGLVTGELFF	TGTGCCTGGACTCCGGGACTAGTGACCGGGGAGCTGTTTTTT
TRBD1	NA	TRBV4-2	TRBJ2-1	CASSQGPGQGWDNEQFF	TGTGCCAGCAGCCAGGGACCGGGACAGGGGTGGGACAATGAGCAGTTCTTC
NA	NA	TRBV10-2	TRBJ2-2	CASAPLYVNTGELFF	TGCGCCAGCGCCCCGCTCTACGTGAACACCGGGGAGCTGTTTTTT
TRBD1	NA	TRBV10-3	TRBJ1-1	CAISDPAGTGHHLNTEAFF	TGTGCCATCAGTGACCCCGCCGGGACAGGACATCATTTGAACACTGAAGCTTTCTTT
TRBD2	NA	TRBV4-3	TRBJ2-1	CASSHEPGTSGSLGNEQFF	TGCGCCAGCAGCCATGAACCTGGGACTAGCGGGAGTTTAGGAAATGAGCAGTTCTTC
TRBD1	once	TRBV20-1	TRBJ1-1	CSASGRGLTEAFF	TGCAGTGCTAGTGGCAGGGGGCTCACTGAAGCTTTCTTT
NA	NA	TRBV12-3/TRBV12-4	TRBJ1-1	CASRSTVEAFF	TGTGCCAGCAGGTCGACAGTTGAAGCTTTCTTT
TRBD2	NA	TRBV27	TRBJ2-3	CASNRSWKPLAGSTDTQYF	TGTGCCAGCAATAGGAGTTGGAAGCCGCTAGCGGGAAGCACAGATACGCAGTATTTT
TRBD2	NA	TRBV19	TRBJ2-5	CASSSLPGLAEETQYF	TGTGCCAGTAGTAGCCTCCCGGGACTAGCGGAAGAGACCCAGTACTTC
TRBD1	NA	TRBV4-2	TRBJ2-3	CASSQQDRGGPADTQYF	TGTGCCAGCAGCCAACAAGACAGGGGGGGACCCGCGGATACGCAGTATTTT
TRBD2	NA	TRBV6-6	TRBJ2-7	CASSETSGPSYEQYF	TGTGCCAGCTCCGAGACTAGCGGCCCCAGCTACGAGCAGTACTTC
TRBD1	NA	TRBV18	TRBJ2-7	CASSRRRQGYSYEQYF	TGTGCCAGCTCGCGAAGAAGACAGGGGTACTCCTACGAGCAGTACTTC
NA	NA	TRBV6-5	TRBJ1-2	CASSLQGPYGYTF	TGTGCCAGCAGTCTACAGGGACCCTATGGCTACACCTTC
TRBD2	NA	TRBV7-8	TRBJ2-7	CASSSTSGRAFEQYF	TGTGCCAGCAGCTCAACTAGCGGGAGGGCCTTCGAGCAGTACTTC
TRBD1	NA	TRBV6-5	TRBJ1-1	CAISGTEINTEAFF	TGTGCCATCTCCGGGACAGAGATAAACACTGAAGCTTTCTTT
TRBD2	NA	TRBV9	TRBJ2-3	CASNPVGGPGLAADTQYF	TGTGCCAGCAACCCCGTCGGCGGTCCGGGACTAGCCGCAGATACGCAGTATTTT
TRBD2	NA	TRBV7-3	TRBJ2-3	CASSELAGADTQYF	TGTGCCAGCAGCGAACTAGCGGGAGCGGATACGCAGTATTTT
NA	NA	TRBV30	TRBJ2-3	CAWSWRGQRDTQYF	TGTGCCTGGAGTTGGAGGGGCCAGAGAGATACGCAGTATTTT
NA	NA	TRBV6-2/TRBV6-3	TRBJ1-5	CASSYSGGVSNQPQHF	TGTGCCAGCAGTTACTCGGGGGGAGTCAGCAATCAGCCCCAGCATTTT
NA	NA	TRBV28	TRBJ1-2	CASSLWSYGYTF	TGTGCCAGCAGTTTATGGAGCTATGGCTACACCTTC
NA	NA	TRBV3-1/TRBV3-2	TRBJ1-5	CASSPGGHSNQPQHF	TGTGCCAGCAGCCCGGGGGGACATAGCAATCAGCCCCAGCATTTT
NA	NA	TRBV27	TRBJ1-1	CASSLWRNTEAFF	TGTGCCAGCAGTTTATGGAGGAACACTGAAGCTTTCTTT
TRBD2	NA	TRBV6-5	TRBJ2-1	CASSLAGDSYNEQFF	TGTGCCAGCAGTTTAGCGGGAGACTCTTACAATGAGCAGTTCTTC
TRBD2	NA	TRBV7-2	TRBJ2-7	CASSKGLVLSYEQYF	TGTGCCAGCAGCAAGGGACTAGTCCTATCCTACGAGCAGTACTTC
TRBD2	NA	TRBV2	TRBJ2-2	CASSEVRGGSAGELFF	TGTGCCAGCAGTGAAGTGCGGGGGGGGTCCGCCGGGGAGCTGTTTTTT
NA	NA	TRBV6-5	TRBJ1-2	CASSYSRGGLDYGYTF	TGTGCCAGCAGTTACTCGCGGGGGGGGCTTGACTATGGCTACACCTTC
NA	NA	TRBV5-1	TRBJ2-2	CASSPLGTRQAGELFF	TGCGCCAGCAGCCCATTGGGGACCCGACAGGCCGGGGAGCTGTTTTTT
TRBD1	few	TRBV27	TRBJ1-2	CASRGQGGGGYTF	TGTGCCAGCCGGGGACAGGGTGGTGGTGGCTACACCTTC
TRBD2	NA	TRBV5-1	TRBJ2-7	CASSLGLAATYEQYF	TGCGCCAGCAGCTTGGGACTAGCGGCCACCTACGAGCAGTACTTC
NA	NA	TRBV5-1	TRBJ1-1	CASSFGTENTEAFF	TGCGCCAGCAGCTTCGGGACTGAGAACACTGAAGCTTTCTTT
TRBD2	once	TRBV15	TRBJ2-2	CATSRDPTSGRAGDTGELFF	TGTGCCACCAGCAGAGATCCGACTAGCGGGAGGGCGGGGGACACCGGGGAGCTGTTTTTT
NA	NA	TRBV10-3	TRBJ2-3	CAISAAGDTDTQYF	TGTGCCATCAGTGCAGCGGGCGACACAGATACGCAGTATTTT
NA	few	TRBV28	TRBJ1-1	CASRENTEAFF	TGTGCCAGTCGCGAGAACACTGAAGCTTTCTTT
NA	NA	TRBV7-2	TRBJ2-1	CASSLARSSHNEQFF	TGTGCCAGCAGCTTAGCGCGGTCTAGCCACAATGAGCAGTTCTTC
TRBD2	NA	TRBV6-2/TRBV6-3	TRBJ2-2	CASSQLSGRPTGELFF	TGTGCCAGCAGTCAACTTAGCGGGAGACCCACCGGGGAGCTGTTTTTT
NA	few	TRBV29-1	TRBJ1-4	CSVEPLSEKLFF	TGCAGCGTTGAACCTCTGAGCGAAAAACTGTTTTTT
TRBD1	NA	TRBV2	TRBJ1-3	CASRAPLRTGVGNTIYF	TGTGCCAGCAGAGCCCCCCTTCGGACAGGGGTTGGAAACACCATATATTTT
TRBD2	NA	TRBV10-3	TRBJ2-7	CAISDPLNGGSYEQYF	TGTGCCATCAGTGACCCATTAAATGGCGGGAGCTACGAGCAGTACTTC
NA	NA	TRBV28	TRBJ1-1	CASSLNTGRGAEAFF	TGTGCCAGCAGTTTAAATACGGGACGCGGGGCTGAAGCTTTCTTT
NA	NA	TRBV4-3	TRBJ1-2	CASSQDPGTYGYTF	TGCGCCAGCAGCCAAGACCCCGGGACATATGGCTACACCTTC
TRBD1	NA	TRBV19	TRBJ2-2	CASSTTGAIGELFF	TGTGCCAGTAGTACGACAGGGGCCATCGGGGAGCTGTTTTTT